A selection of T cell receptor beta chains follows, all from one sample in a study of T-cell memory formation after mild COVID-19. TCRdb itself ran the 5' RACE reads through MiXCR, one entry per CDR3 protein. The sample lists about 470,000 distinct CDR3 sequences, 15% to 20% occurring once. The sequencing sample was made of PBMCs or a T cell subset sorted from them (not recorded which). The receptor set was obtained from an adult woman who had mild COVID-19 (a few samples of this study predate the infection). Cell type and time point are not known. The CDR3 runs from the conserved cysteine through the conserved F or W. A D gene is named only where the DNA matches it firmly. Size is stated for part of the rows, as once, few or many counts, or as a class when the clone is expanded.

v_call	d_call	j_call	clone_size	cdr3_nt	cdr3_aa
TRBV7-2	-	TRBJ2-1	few	TGTGTTTCGGAAGGGGAGCTTTCCTTTGAGCAGTTCTTC	CVSEGELSFEQFF
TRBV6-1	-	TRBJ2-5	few	TGTGCCAGCACCCGGGTAGGCGGGGACGGAGAGACCCAGTACTTC	CASTRVGGDGETQYF
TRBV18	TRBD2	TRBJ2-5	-	TGTGCCAGCTCACCACAGAGCGGGAGTAGCGAGACCCAGTACTTC	CASSPQSGSSETQYF
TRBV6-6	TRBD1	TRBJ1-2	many	TGTGCCAGCAGCCCGACAGGGGGGGTGGGCTACACCTTC	CASSPTGGVGYTF
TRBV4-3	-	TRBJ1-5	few	TGCGCCAGCAGCCAAGGAGTAGGGAGAAATCAGCCCCAGCATTTT	CASSQGVGRNQPQHF
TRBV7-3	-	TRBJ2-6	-	TGTGCCAGCAGCTTATTGAGGGGTACTGGGGCCAACGTCCTGACTTTC	CASSLLRGTGANVLTF
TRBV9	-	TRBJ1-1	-	TGTGCCAGCAGCGTAGGGACCCGGGACGGTGAAGCTTTCTTT	CASSVGTRDGEAFF
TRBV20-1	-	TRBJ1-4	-	TGCAGTGCTGGGAGAATTACAGGGAGTGGGACTCGCTGGGAAAAACTGTTTTTT	CSAGRITGSGTRWEKLFF
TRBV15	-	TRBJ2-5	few	TGTGCCACCAGCAGAGTTTGGGGGGCCGGAGAGACCCAGTACTTC	CATSRVWGAGETQYF
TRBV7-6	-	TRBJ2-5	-	TGTGCCAGCAGCTTTAGCGACCTAGCCCGGGTGAAGGAGACCCAGTACTTC	CASSFSDLARVKETQYF
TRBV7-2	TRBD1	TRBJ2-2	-	TGTGCCAGCAGCATACGACAGGGGAGGCGGGAGCTGTTTTTT	CASSIRQGRRELFF
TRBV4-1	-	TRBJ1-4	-	TGCGCCAGCAGCCAAGGGAGAGTTGGGGGGCTGTTTTTT	CASSQGRVGGLFF
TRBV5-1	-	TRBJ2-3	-	TGCGCCAGCAGCTTCTTAGGGGGGGATAATACGCAGTATTTT	CASSFLGGDNTQYF
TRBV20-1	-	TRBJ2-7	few	TGCAGTGCTAGAGGACCCCAGGATCTCTACGAGCAGTACTTC	CSARGPQDLYEQYF
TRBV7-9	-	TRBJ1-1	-	TGTGCCAGCAGTCAAAGCCCCACGGCAGCCTGGTCGAACACTGAAGCTTTCTTT	CASSQSPTAAWSNTEAFF
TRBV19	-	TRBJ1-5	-	TGTGCCAGTAGGACAACCCGACAAAAGGGCAACAATCAGCCCCAGCATTTT	CASRTTRQKGNNQPQHF
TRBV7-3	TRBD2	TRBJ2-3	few	TGTGCCAGCAGCCAAAGGCTAGCGGGGGCCACAGATACGCAGTATTTT	CASSQRLAGATDTQYF
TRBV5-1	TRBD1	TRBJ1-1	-	TGCGCCAGCAGCTTCCCAGGGGGCCCGAACACTGAAGCTTTCTTT	CASSFPGGPNTEAFF
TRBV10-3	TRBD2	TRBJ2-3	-	TGTGCCATCAGTGGGGGGTTAGCGGGGACAGATACGCAGTATTTT	CAISGGLAGTDTQYF
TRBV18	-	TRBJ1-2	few	TGTGCCAGCTCACCTGAGCACAGGGCGACGGGGGGCTACACCTTC	CASSPEHRATGGYTF
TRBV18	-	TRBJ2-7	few	TGTGCCAGCTCCCCGGACTACGACGAGCAGTACTTC	CASSPDYDEQYF
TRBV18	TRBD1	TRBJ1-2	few	TGTGCCAGCTCACCGGACAGGGAGAACTATGGCTACACCTTC	CASSPDRENYGYTF
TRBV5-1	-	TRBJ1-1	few	TGCGCCAGCGCTAGGACAGAGATGAACACTGAAGCTTTCTTT	CASARTEMNTEAFF
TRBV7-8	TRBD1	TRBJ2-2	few	TGTGCCAGCAGCTCCGTACCTGACGCAGGGGGCGTAAACACCGGGGAGCTGTTTTTT	CASSSVPDAGGVNTGELFF
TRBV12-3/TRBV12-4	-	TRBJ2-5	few	TGTGCCAGCAGTTCACGCCAGGGAGTTAAAGAGACCCAGTACTTC	CASSSRQGVKETQYF
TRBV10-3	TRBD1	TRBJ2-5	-	TGTGCCATCAGTATGGGACAGCAAGAGACCCAGTACTTC	CAISMGQQETQYF
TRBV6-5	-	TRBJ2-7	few	TGTGCCAGCAGTTATGGTGCTTCATTTCCCCTCGAGCAGTACTTC	CASSYGASFPLEQYF
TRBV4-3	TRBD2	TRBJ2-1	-	TGCGCCAGCAGCCCTATGCTCTTAGCGGGGAGCTCCTACAATGAGCAGTTCTTC	CASSPMLLAGSSYNEQFF
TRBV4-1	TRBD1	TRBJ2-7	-	TGCGCCAGCAGCCAAGCGCCAGGGGGCGGACGATACTTCGAGCAGTACTTC	CASSQAPGGGRYFEQYF
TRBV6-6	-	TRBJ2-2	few	TGTGCCAGCAGCGGGGACATTTTCACCGGGGAGCTGTTTTTT	CASSGDIFTGELFF
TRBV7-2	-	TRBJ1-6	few	TGTGCCAGCAGCTCCCGTCGAGGCAGGGCCGACGGGCGACCCCTCCACTTT	CASSSRRGRADGRPLHF
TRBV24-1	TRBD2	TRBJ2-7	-	TGTGCCACCAGTGCCGGTAGCGGGAGGGGGTACGAGCAGTACTTC	CATSAGSGRGYEQYF
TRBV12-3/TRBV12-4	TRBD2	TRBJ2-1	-	TGTGCCCTCCAGTTTGAGCGGGGGGACAATGAGCAGTTCTTC	CALQFERGDNEQFF
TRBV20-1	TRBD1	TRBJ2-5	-	TGCAGTGCAACCGGGACAGGGGTGGTCGGGCAAGAGACCCAGTACTTC	CSATGTGVVGQETQYF
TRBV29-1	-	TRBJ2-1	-	TGCAGCGTCGTGGGTCCAGGCGGTCGGGAGCAGTTCTTC	CSVVGPGGREQFF
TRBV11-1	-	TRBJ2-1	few	TGTGCCAGCAGCTGGCAGGGGTACGAGGGAGGGACCCATGAGCAGTTCTTC	CASSWQGYEGGTHEQFF
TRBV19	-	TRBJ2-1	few	TGTGCCAGTAGTGGACTCGTATACAATGAGCAGTTCTTC	CASSGLVYNEQFF
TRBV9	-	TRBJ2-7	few	TGTGCCAGCAGCGTAGAACCCGGACTCTATGGCGAGCAGTACTTC	CASSVEPGLYGEQYF
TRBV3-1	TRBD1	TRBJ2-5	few	TGTGCCAGCAGCACCCCCTTGGGACAGGGGGAAGAGACCCAGTACTTC	CASSTPLGQGEETQYF
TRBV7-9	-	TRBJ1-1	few	TGTGCCAGCAGCTTAGTAGTCGGGGCCAACACTGAAGCTTTCTTT	CASSLVVGANTEAFF
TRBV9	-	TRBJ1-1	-	TGTGCCAGCAGCGTAGTAGTGAACACTGAAGCTTTCTTT	CASSVVVNTEAFF
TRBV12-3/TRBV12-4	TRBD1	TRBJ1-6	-	TGTGCCAGCAACCCAGGGGGAAGGGGTTCACCCCTCCACTTT	CASNPGGRGSPLHF
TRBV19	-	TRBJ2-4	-	TGTGCCAGTGATCCGGGACAAGGCTCCACCAAAAACATTCAGTACTTC	CASDPGQGSTKNIQYF
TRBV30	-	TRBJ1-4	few	TGTGCCTGGAGTGTATCCGGGGGAAAACTGTTTTTT	CAWSVSGGKLFF
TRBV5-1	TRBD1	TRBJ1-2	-	TGCGCCAGCAGCTTGGCCCTGGACAGGATCTATGGCTACACCTTC	CASSLALDRIYGYTF
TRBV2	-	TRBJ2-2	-	TGTGCCAGCAGTGAAGGGAGGCGCACCGGGGAGCTGTTTTTT	CASSEGRRTGELFF
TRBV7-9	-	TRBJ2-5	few	TGTGCCAGCAGCTTATTGGTAGCAACAGAGACCCAGTACTTC	CASSLLVATETQYF
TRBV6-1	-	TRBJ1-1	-	TGTGCCAGCAGTGTGTTGTACACTGAAGCTTTCTTT	CASSVLYTEAFF
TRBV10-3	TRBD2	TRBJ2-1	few	TGTGCCATCAGGAGAGCAACCGGGACTAAAAATGAGCAGTTCTTC	CAIRRATGTKNEQFF
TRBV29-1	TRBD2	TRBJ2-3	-	TGCAGCGTTGGTTTGGCTAGCGGGGCATCAGATACGCAGTATTTT	CSVGLASGASDTQYF
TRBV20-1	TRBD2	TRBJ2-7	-	TGCAGTGCTAGCGGTCTGACTAGCGGGAGTCTTTCCTACGAGCAGTACTTC	CSASGLTSGSLSYEQYF
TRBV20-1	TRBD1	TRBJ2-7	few	TGCAGTGCTAGTCGGGACAGGCTCTCCTACGAGCAGTACTTC	CSASRDRLSYEQYF
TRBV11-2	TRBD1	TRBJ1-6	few	TGTGCCAGCAGCTTATCCCTGGGACAGGGGCATAATTCACCCCTCCACTTT	CASSLSLGQGHNSPLHF
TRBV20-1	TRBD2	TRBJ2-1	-	TGCAGTGCTAGACCGACTAGCTTCGTCAGAGGGAATGAGCAGTTCTTC	CSARPTSFVRGNEQFF
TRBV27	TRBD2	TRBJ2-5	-	TGTGCCAGCAGCTACCGACTAGCGGGGGTACACCAAGAGACCCAGTACTTC	CASSYRLAGVHQETQYF
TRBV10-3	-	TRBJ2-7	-	TGTGCCATCAGTGTCTCAGGGGAAAACGAGCAGTACTTC	CAISVSGENEQYF
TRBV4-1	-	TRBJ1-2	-	TGCGCCAGCAGCCAAGAGACAGGCTACTATGGCTACACCTTC	CASSQETGYYGYTF
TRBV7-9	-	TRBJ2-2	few	TGTGCCAGCAGCTTACCAGGGCCCGGGGAGCTGTTTTTT	CASSLPGPGELFF
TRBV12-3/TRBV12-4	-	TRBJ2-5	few	TGTGCCAGCAGAAAAGACCCGGTCCAGGGAGAGACCCAGTACTTC	CASRKDPVQGETQYF